This record looks at one T cell receptor (beta chain) sequence and its context. Source study methods: Counts of nucleated cells, estimated from reference gene primer amplification, were obtained. The data were produced by immunoSEQ multiplex PCR, yet TCRdb's version contains in-frame clones alone and is incomplete. Clone size and the V and J calls come from that table; the DNA yielded D and trimming. This sample has about 190,000 clones, with 76% found just once. Participant-given clinical history determined each cohort assignment. The data originate from a study of blood T cell repertoires in COVID-19. Study-level background: Samples representing acute and convalescent COVID-19 were sourced from the United States, Italy and Spain.

Germline CDR1 MNHEY, CDR2 SVGEGT. This CDR3 region has 11 residues. The V gene lost 1 base and the J gene lost 6 bases, with 3 bases spanning the gap. The V and J genes are TRBV6-2 or TRBV6-3 and TRBJ1-2; no firm D call. The source material was PBMCs or T cells enriched from blood (not recorded which). The receptor's source is a woman in her forties or fifties with acute COVID-19. Written as DNA, the CDR3 is TGTGCCAGCAGTTACTTCAATGGCTACACCTTC. This gives the protein CASSYFNGYTF.